The T cell receptor (beta chain) under discussion was sequenced for a study of human T cells and chemical hapten exposure (dated by TCRdb to the early 2020s). Some background on the complete study: For sensitization, 2% DPC in acetone was applied to a 2 cm by 2 cm area of upper inner arm skin. Alopecia areata with under or over 50% scalp involvement, alopecia totalis and alopecia universalis were represented in the patient cohort, which was mostly female. The study tracked peripheral blood TCR repertoire changes in vivo during primary and secondary sensitization to the hapten diphenylcyclopropenone (DPC) in alopecia patients. Patch tests used Finn chambers with 0.01% DPC on the upper back, scored after 6 days by International Contact Dermatitis Research Group standards. Patients additionally received weekly therapeutic DPC doses to the scalp throughout the roughly 25-week study period. The libraries were sequenced as a pool, and the TCR yield per sample differed mostly because of small variations in library volumes within the pool. Some 29 alopecia patients provided blood for TCR sequencing at one to four time points (pre-sensitization, 2, 6 and 24 weeks). Patient blood was sampled pre-sensitization (week 0) and at 2, 6 and about 24 weeks after DPC sensitization. The paper's findings and limits, for the study overall: Because all patients had alopecia, a presumed autoimmune disease, the immune response of the patients might differ from that of healthy individuals. After repeated subsampling, the strength of the expansion versus patch-test correlation and the threshold at which it became significant changed. Significantly more large CDR3 similarity clusters were formed by expanded TCRs than by pre-sensitization or healthy control sets, consistent with antigen-driven responses. Patch test score correlated positively with the number of PT1 expanded TCRs, reaching significance at thresholds 8, 16 and 32 but not at 4. No change with DPC sensitization was found in the number of TCRs above 1 in 1000 frequency, and no evidence of global repertoire structure alterations was found.

At the junction V is shortened by 2 bases and J by 6 bases, with 6 bases in between. The CDR3 contains 12 residues, cysteine and phenylalanine counted. Here the CDR3 DNA is all that survives: 36 bases in frame from base 1. Via the germline V gene, CDR1 is SGHDT and CDR2 YYEEEE. The library was generated by RACE. The sequencer was a NextSeq 500. Library preparation attached unique molecular identifiers to individual cDNA molecules for quantitative, reproducible TCR counting. From each blood RNA sample, both TCR alpha and TCR beta chains were sequenced. Processing in the source paper ran as follows. The median number of TCRs per sample was 90,000 to 100,000, ranging from roughly 23,224 to 700,000. The Decombinator software suite was used to annotate the V, J and CDR3 of the TCR reads. To make PS versus PT1 abundance plots, every sample was subsampled to the same number of TCRs (28,000). TCRs were defined as expanded if absent before sensitization and observed at least eight times at the 2-week time point. TCRdb reprocessed the public reads (quality trimming at Q25 with fastp, clone calling with MiXCR) and kept in-frame beta chains. Each entry merges the rows of one CDR3 protein and shows their most common DNA and genes. The V and J calls shown here were made by TCRdb, not taken from the authors' results. The sample yields some 360,000 distinct CDR3 sequences; 5.1% were counted once. Of the sample, just over 2.5% is held by the ten largest clones.

In the paper's terms, the time point label means: pre-sensitization, week 0. The treatment or condition tag for this specimen amounts to: therapeutic diphenylcyclopropenone sensitization with weekly scalp DPC. At every patch-test visit, the blood draw took place before the patch test was put on. To be eligible, patients had to be aged 18 to 70, diagnosed with alopecia and judged suitable for DPC therapy, while pregnant patients were excluded. Total RNA was extracted from unfractionated whole blood collected in Tempus Blood RNA tubes. As to this clonotype: Its antigen has not been determined. No much larger clone exists at a distance of one base, and base qualities are not known.

The receptor's source is a woman aged 45-65 years with alopecia areata. Some clones in this sample may be carry-over from other donors' samples. Sequencing used whole blood, obtained in connection with sensitization to the hapten diphenylcyclopropenone (DPC). Here the chain combines TRBV5-6 and TRBJ1-3; the D gene is unclear. The nucleotides read TGTGCCAGCAGCTTTGATTCAAACACCATATATTTT. Its protein is CASSFDSNTIYF.